Each of the 22 T cell receptor beta chains below was sequenced from the same sample in a study of T cell repertoires in cytomegalovirus infection. Via MiXCR, TCRdb re-called the reads, giving one row per CDR3 protein. The data hold more than 90,000 distinct CDR3 sequences, with 10% observed a single time. These receptors' antigens are unknown. The specimen sequenced was PBMCs, sequenced either directly or after in vitro stimulation (not recorded which). Receptors originate from a human donor in good health (CMV status not recorded). Some clones in this sample may be carry-over from other donors' samples.

This clonotype was seen many times. V gene TRBV7-3 combines with J gene TRBJ1-1, with 10 bases aligning to TRBD1. With V trimmed by 4 bases and J by 3 bases, 17 bases remained unmatched. Germline CDR1 is SGHTA and CDR2 is FQGTGA. The CDR3 runs 19 residues. In nucleotides, the CDR3 is TGTGCCAGCAGCTCACGCCAGACAGGGGGCTGGATGTCGGACACTGAAGCTTTCTTT. Translation gives CASSSRQTGGWMSDTEAFF.

This clonotype has just a few counts. This chain links TRBV28 with TRBJ2-2, with 10 bases aligning to TRBD1. Germline CDR1 and CDR2: MDHEN and SYDVKM. Germline trimming cut 4 bases from V and 4 bases from J; bases unmatched to any gene: 6. CDR3 length: 16 amino acids. The CDR3 DNA sequence: TGTGCCAGCAGTTGGCGGGGACAGGGGCCCACCGGGGAGCTGTTTTTT. This codes for CASSWRGQGPTGELFF. The variable domain in full, with the rest retrieved from reference TRBV28 and TRBJ2-2, is DVKVTQSSRYLVKRTGEKVFLECVQDMDHENMFWYRQDPGLGLRLIYFSYDVKMKEKGDIPEGYSVSREKKERFSLILESASTNQTSMYLCASSWRGQGPTGELFFGEGSRLTVL.

The rearrangement links TRBV7-2 to TRBJ2-6; D tentatively fits TRBD1 or TRBD2 (5 bases each). There are 13 residues in the CDR3. Germline V gives CDR1 SGHTA, CDR2 FQGNSA. V lost 5 bases to trimming and J lost 9 bases, with 11 bases between them. CDR3 loop: CASSRRGFNVLTF. In DNA, the CDR3 is TGTGCCAGCAGCCGACGGGGCTTCAACGTCCTGACTTTC.

This clonotype was counted at least ten times. The chain joins TRBV7-2 to TRBJ2-1, with D tentatively TRBD1 (5 bases). This CDR3 is built from 16 residues. The V gene's germline CDR1 is SGHTA and CDR2 FQGNSA. V was shortened by 1 base and J by 1 base, with 11 bases between the two germline ends. CDR3 loop: CASSLVPGRSYNEQFF. As DNA, the CDR3 is TGTGCCAGCAGCTTAGTTCCAGGGCGATCCTACAATGAGCAGTTCTTC.

This clonotype came up a few times. V gene TRBV7-2 combines with J gene TRBJ1-6; no clear D. This CDR3 has 15 residues. V was shortened by 0 bases and J by 10 bases, with 13 bases between the two germline ends. Germline values: CDR1 SGHTA, CDR2 FQGNSA. CDR3 residues: CASSLAMGLESPLHF. In DNA, the CDR3 is TGTGCCAGCAGCTTAGCAATGGGGTTGGAATCACCCCTCCACTTT.

In this sample, this clonotype turned up many times. DNA of the CDR3: TGTGCCAGCAGCTTCACAGTCTCTGGAAACACCATATATTTT. Translating it yields CASSFTVSGNTIYF. The chain links TRBV7-2 to TRBJ1-3, with D hard to call. V was clipped by 3 bases and J by 0 bases, with 6 bases between them. The CDR3 is 14 amino acids. The germline V gene has CDR1 SGHTA and CDR2 FQGNSA.

This clonotype came up many times. This sequence joins TRBV12-3 or TRBV12-4 and TRBJ2-1, with 9 nucleotides matching TRBD1. The CDR3 is 18 residues long. J lost 0 bases, V lost 5 bases, and 11 bases had no gene match. CDR3 bases: TGTGCCAGCAGTCCGGCAGCCGGGACAGGGAGCTCCTACAATGAGCAGTTCTTC. Protein product: CASSPAAGTGSSYNEQFF.

The chain is built from TRBV19 and TRBJ1-5; TRBD1 is a possible D gene (5 bases). The CDR3 is 13 residues long. In germline, CDR1 is LNHDA, CDR2 SQIVND (reference sequence). The V end was cut by 4 bases, the J end by 7 bases, with 11 bases between. The CDR3 coding sequence is TGTGCCAGTAGTAAGACAGCTACACAGCCCCAGCATTTT. It yields the protein CASSKTATQPQHF.

Only a few counts were recorded for this clonotype. The J gene is TRBJ1-1, the V gene TRBV7-8, with D unresolved. The CDR3 loop spans 15 amino acids. CDR1 is SGHVS, CDR2 FQNEAQ, per germline. V was shortened by 2 bases and J by 0 bases, with 10 bases between the two germline ends. The CDR3 coding sequence is TGTGCCAGCAGCTTACTTGCGGGGATGAACACTGAAGCTTTCTTT. As protein: CASSLLAGMNTEAFF.

This chain links TRBV7-6 with TRBJ2-1; D gene ambiguous. V gave up 3 bases and J gave up 5 bases, with 5 bases separating them. The germline V gene encodes CDR1 SGHVS and CDR2 FNYEAQ. This CDR3 spans 12 amino acids. CDR3 loop: CASSFRNNEQFF. In DNA form, the CDR3 reads TGTGCCAGCAGCTTCAGGAACAATGAGCAGTTCTTC. The variable domain in full, with the rest retrieved from reference TRBV7-6 and TRBJ2-1, is GAGVSQSPRYKVTKRGQDVALRCDPISGHVSLYWYRQALGQGPEFLTYFNYEAQQDKSGLPNDRFSAERPEGSISTLTIQRTEQRDSAMYRCASSFRNNEQFFGPGTRLTVL.

In this sample, this clonotype turned up many times. The V gene is TRBV7-2, the J gene TRBJ2-5, with TRBD2 matching over 9 bases. The length of the CDR3 is 16 residues. Germline CDR1 and CDR2: SGHTA and FQGNSA. The V and J ends lost 7 bases and 0 bases, in that order; junction bases with no gene match: 9. DNA for the CDR3: TGTGCCAGCAAGACCTCAAGCGGGAGGAACCAAGAGACCCAGTACTTC. Amino acid sequence: CASKTSSGRNQETQYF.

This clonotype appeared many times. The rearrangement uses TRBV6-5 and TRBJ2-2, with 13 bases identical to TRBD2. CDR1 is MNHEY and CDR2 is SVGAGI in the germline V gene. The CDR3 covers 16 residues. V trimming: 4 bases; J trimming: 5 bases; junction bases outside the gene matches: 4. Here the CDR3 reads CASSWTSGSPTGELFF. In DNA form, the CDR3 reads TGTGCCAGCAGTTGGACTAGCGGGAGCCCGACCGGGGAGCTGTTTTTT.

Ten or more counts support this clonotype. V is TRBV7-2 and J is TRBJ2-1; 7 nucleotides match TRBD2. CDR1 and CDR2 from the germline V gene are SGHTA and FQGNSA. V lost 4 bases, J lost 9 bases, and 18 bases stayed unmatched. This CDR3 has 17 amino acids. CDR3 nucleotide sequence: TGTGCCAGCAGCTCAGGAATGACTAGCCTAAGTAGTCTTGAGCAGTTCTTC. Encoded protein: CASSSGMTSLSSLEQFF. The variable domain in full, completed from reference TRBV7-2 and TRBJ2-1, reads GAGVSQSPSNKVTEKGKDVELRCDPISGHTALYWYRQSLGQGLEFLIYFQGNSAPDKSGLPSDRFSAERTGGSVSTLTIQRTQQEDSAVYLCASSSGMTSLSSLEQFFGPGTRLTVL.

The rearrangement links TRBV5-6 to TRBJ1-2; TRBD1 aligns across 10 bases. This CDR3 spans 15 amino acids. Per the germline V gene, CDR1 is SGHDT and CDR2 is YYEEEE. Trimming cost V 4 bases and J 8 bases; bases outside gene matches: 11. In DNA form, the CDR3 reads TGTGCCAGCAGCCCAGATGCCGGGACAGGGGACGGCTACACCTTC. The encoded protein is CASSPDAGTGDGYTF.

The chain recombines TRBV12-3 or TRBV12-4 with TRBJ2-2; 13 bases fit TRBD2. The V segment lost 8 bases and the J segment 1 base; nucleotides outside the gene matches: 7. CDR3 length: 17 residues. The CDR3 loop reads CASAHRLAGGNTGELFF. The DNA for the CDR3 is TGTGCCAGCGCCCACCGACTAGCGGGAGGGAACACCGGGGAGCTGTTTTTT.

This clonotype was observed many times. This sequence joins TRBV7-2 and TRBJ1-2, with 7 nucleotides matching TRBD1. Germline CDR1 and CDR2: SGHTA and FQGNSA. This CDR3 has 14 residues. The J segment lost 8 bases and the V segment lost 4 bases, leaving 10 bases of the junction unmatched. The CDR3 loop is CASSYAQGGGGYTF. The CDR3 DNA follows: TGTGCCAGCAGCTATGCCCAGGGGGGCGGGGGCTACACCTTC. The whole variable domain, filled in from reference TRBV7-2 and TRBJ1-2, reads GAGVSQSPSNKVTEKGKDVELRCDPISGHTALYWYRQSLGQGLEFLIYFQGNSAPDKSGLPSDRFSAERTGGSVSTLTIQRTQQEDSAVYLCASSYAQGGGGYTFGSGTRLTVV.

This clonotype was detected a few times. The chain carries TRBV28 and TRBJ2-3; D ambiguous. The germline gives CDR1 MDHEN, CDR2 SYDVKM. V lost 7 bases and J lost 6, with 11 bases in between. CDR3 length: 12 amino acids. The CDR3 sequence is CASKVLGDTQYF. The DNA of the CDR3 is TGTGCCAGCAAGGTCTTGGGCGATACGCAGTATTTT.

The rearrangement uses TRBV5-6 and TRBJ2-3; 8 nucleotides align to TRBD1. CDR1 is SGHDT and CDR2 is YYEEEE in the germline V gene. V dropped 0 bases and J dropped 4; count of bases not matched to a gene: 16. This CDR3 has 19 residues. The CDR3 DNA reads as TGTGCCAGCAGCTTGGGAGAAAGATGGTCGCAGGGGGCATCAGATACGCAGTATTTT. Translated, it gives CASSLGERWSQGASDTQYF.

This clonotype was detected ten times or more. The rearrangement joins TRBV7-2 to TRBJ1-5; D gene uncertain. Germline V gene sequence: CDR1 SGHTA, CDR2 FQGNSA. CDR3 size: 13 residues. V lost 2 bases, J lost 7 bases, and 9 bases lay in between. The CDR3 here is CASSLWVEQPQHF. CDR3 nucleotide sequence: TGTGCCAGCAGCTTATGGGTCGAACAGCCCCAGCATTTT. Looking up the rest from reference TRBV7-2 and TRBJ1-5 gives the full variable domain: GAGVSQSPSNKVTEKGKDVELRCDPISGHTALYWYRQSLGQGLEFLIYFQGNSAPDKSGLPSDRFSAERTGGSVSTLTIQRTQQEDSAVYLCASSLWVEQPQHFGDGTRLSIL.

This clonotype was recorded many times. This rearrangement joins TRBV14 to TRBJ1-1; 8 nucleotides line up with TRBD1. This CDR3 is 13 amino acids long. Per germline, CDR1 SGHDN and CDR2 FVKESK. Unmatched junction bases numbered 9, after V lost 8 bases and J lost 7 bases. The CDR3 is CASGNTGGHEAFF. CDR3 nucleotides: TGTGCCAGCGGAAATACAGGGGGGCATGAAGCTTTCTTT.

This clonotype was seen at least ten times. V and J are TRBV15 and TRBJ2-2, with D possibly called TRBD1 or TRBD2 (5 bases each). Germline V gene lookup returns CDR1 LNHNV and CDR2 YYDKDF (reference sequence). Trimming pared 1 base from V and 0 bases from J, leaving 6 bases between. There are 15 residues in the CDR3. The CDR3, as DNA: TGTGCCACCAGCAGAGGGGACGCGAACACCGGGGAGCTGTTTTTT. It is translated as CATSRGDANTGELFF. Complete variable domain (other parts from reference TRBV15 and TRBJ2-2): DAMVIQNPRYQVTQFGKPVTLSCSQTLNHNVMYWYQQKSSQAPKLLFHYYDKDFNNEADTPDNFQSRRPNTSFCFLDIRSPGLGDTAMYLCATSRGDANTGELFFGEGSRLTVL.

This clonotype was seen ten or more times. The CDR3 DNA reads TGTGCCAGCAGTTTCCTGACGGGAAACACCATATATTTT. It translates to CASSFLTGNTIYF. This chain joins TRBV12-3 or TRBV12-4 and TRBJ1-3, with no clear D. Trimming removed 3 bases at V and 4 bases at J, with 7 bases between. The CDR3 length is 13 residues.